This is a list of T cell receptor beta chains from one sample in a study of shared clonotypes between healthy human individuals. Method: immunoSEQ multiplex PCR; TCRdb's copy keeps in-frame clones and lacks some. The table shows around 690,000 clones, with roughly 91% occurring only once. What was sequenced was memory CD8+ T cells from PBMCs. These receptors came from a man between 18 and 29 years old in good health. Some clones in this sample may be carry-over from other donors' samples. CDR3s leave out the opening cysteine and the closing phenylalanine or tryptophan.

j_gene	v_gene	CDR3aa
TRBJ1-2	TRBV2	ASSEGEGSQYYGYT
TRBJ2-3	TRBV11-2	ASSLPGGLSTDTQY
TRBJ1-2	TRBV7-9	ASSLSMDKKDGYT
TRBJ2-7	TRBV4-3	ASSQDLAGEEYEQY
TRBJ2-1	TRBV19	ASSLGTGVDNEQF
TRBJ2-7	TRBV13	ASSYRDSYEQY
TRBJ2-1	TRBV30	AWSNTGTGGPYNEQF
TRBJ1-5	TRBV6-1	ASSEPGIEH
TRBJ2-5	TRBV9	ASSVSRGEADHQETQY
TRBJ2-2	TRBV19	ASRRKQANTGELF
TRBJ2-2	TRBV19	ASSTVREFTGELF
TRBJ2-3	TRBV27	ASSLLAQTFARPTDTQY
TRBJ2-2	TRBV6-5	ASSYLGTGELF
TRBJ2-7	TRBV7-9	ASSLGGATDYEQY
TRBJ2-7	TRBV6-5	ASSYDWGYEQY
TRBJ2-5	TRBV5-1	ASSPRDPQETQY
TRBJ1-1	TRBV6-5	ASSDGPNTEAF
TRBJ1-2	TRBV7-8	ASSLLEGRNNYGYT
TRBJ2-7	TRBV21-1	ASSNKPSNASTDYEQY
TRBJ2-1	TRBV27	ASSFLLPPVRDRSYNEQF
TRBJ2-2	TRBV14	ASSQEGPGELF
TRBJ1-1	TRBV7-8	ASRGGQRNTEAF
TRBJ2-4	TRBV15	ATSRGQPLAKNIQY
TRBJ2-3	TRBV19	ASSVWDSSTDTQY
TRBJ1-4	TRBV5-5	ASSTSRVPTNEKLF
TRBJ1-2	TRBV9	ASSVDGSGDGYT
TRBJ2-4	TRBV15	ATGTSLAKNIQY
TRBJ1-4	TRBV7-9	ASSWDDANEKLF
TRBJ1-4	TRBV9	ASSPVARVNEKLF
TRBJ2-2	TRBV27	ASSFGPGGTGELF
TRBJ2-3	TRBV7-9	ASSDRDSLPDTQY
TRBJ2-7	TRBV6-1	ASSEAPTRTSGYEQY
TRBJ2-5	TRBV11-2	ASSLVGAGGEETQY
TRBJ1-2	TRBV28	ASSFRGKGDIYGYT
TRBJ2-1	TRBV4-3	ASSQDKTRYNEQF
TRBJ1-4	TRBV11-1	ASSFGQNNEKLF
TRBJ1-1	TRBV27	ASKGSPTEAF
TRBJ2-7	TRBV5-1	ASSLTSGKGYEQY
TRBJ2-7	TRBV11-3	ASSLGTGYEQY
TRBJ1-4	TRBV7-9	ASSLGVAVSSEKLF